This TCR beta chain originates from a study of shared clonotypes between healthy human individuals. Notes on the study in general: At large depth, rarefaction still showed sorted-subset sequencing to be incomplete.

The data were produced by immunoSEQ multiplex PCR, yet TCRdb's version contains in-frame clones alone and is incomplete. The top ten hold around 1.4% of the sample, which has about 960,000 clones, roughly 72% seen once. The CDR3 extends over 12 amino acids. Germline values: CDR1 SSHAT, CDR2 FNYEAQ (reference sequence). On this clone: Its antigen is undetermined. The junction differs from germline at one of its ends, possibly a read error.

Source material: memory CD4+ T cells sorted from blood. The subset is: CD45RA-negative fraction. The chain recombines TRBV7-7 with TRBJ2-7; D is uncertain. The origin of this receptor is a man aged 18 to 30 in good health. This CDR3 reads CASTSEHYEQYF. DNA for the CDR3: TGTGCTAGCACCTCTGAGCACTACGAGCAGTACTTC.